Listed below are T cell receptor beta chains from one sample, sequenced in a study of OX40 agonist ivuxolimab in advanced cancers. Profiling relied on immunoSEQ multiplex PCR, and the TCRdb table lists in-frame clones only, not all of them. The table has about 47,000 clones, around 90% seen once; the top ten hold 11% to 15%. Specimen: CD4+ or CD8+ T cells sorted from blood, collected in a trial of the OX40 agonist ivuxolimab. These TCRs come from an adult with an advanced solid tumor such as melanoma, head and neck, liver or kidney cancer. Each CDR3 is given with its conserved first and last residue. The D gene is left open where the match is weak. The size of a clone is reported for some rows only, either as once, few or many, or as a class for expanded clones.

cdr3_nt	cdr3_aa	v_call	clone_size	cdr3_length	j_call	d_call
TGTGCCAGCAGTTTCTTATCTACGACGAGGCAGGGAGATACGCAGTATTTT	CASSFLSTTRQGDTQYF	TRBV28	-	17	TRBJ2-3	-
TGCGCCAGCTACACCCAGAGCTCCTACAATGAGCAGTTCTTC	CASYTQSSYNEQFF	TRBV5-1	-	14	TRBJ2-1	-
TGTGCCAGCAGCCTCATTCGAGGGACTGAAGCTTTCTTT	CASSLIRGTEAFF	TRBV2	-	13	TRBJ1-1	-
TGTGCCTGGAGTTTTTATAGCGGGAGTGGAGAGCAGTACTTC	CAWSFYSGSGEQYF	TRBV30	-	14	TRBJ2-7	TRBD2
TGTGCCAGCCGGAGGCGGGACAGGGATGGCGATACGCAGTATTTT	CASRRRDRDGDTQYF	TRBV27	few	15	TRBJ2-3	TRBD1
TGTGCCAGCAGTGACTCGACAACCGGGGAGCTGTTTTTT	CASSDSTTGELFF	TRBV6-4	medium-sized	13	TRBJ2-2	-
TGTGCCTGGAACGGTGAAAGGACCGCCAACTATGGCTACACCTTC	CAWNGERTANYGYTF	TRBV30	-	15	TRBJ1-2	-
TGCGCCAGCAGCTCGACAGGGCCACGGTTAGTCGAGCAGTACTTC	CASSSTGPRLVEQYF	TRBV5-1	-	15	TRBJ2-7	TRBD1
TGTGCCAGCAGCGTAGGTGGTCTAGGGACCTACAATGAGCAGTTCTTC	CASSVGGLGTYNEQFF	TRBV9	-	16	TRBJ2-1	-
TGCGCCAGCAGCTTACCCTCCTCTGGAAACACCATATATTTT	CASSLPSSGNTIYF	TRBV5-1	-	14	TRBJ1-3	-
TGTGCCAGCAGTTTACTAGACAGGGTTACTACTGGCTACACCTTC	CASSLLDRVTTGYTF	TRBV28	-	15	TRBJ1-2	TRBD1
TGCGCCAGCAGCTTAATACCGGGACCCTACTACGAGCAGTACTTC	CASSLIPGPYYEQYF	TRBV5-1	-	15	TRBJ2-7	-
TGTGCCAGCAGCTTCCCCTACGAGCAGTACTTC	CASSFPYEQYF	TRBV6-5	few	11	TRBJ2-7	-
TGTGCCAGCAGTTTTGACCGCATAGGTTGGTACTTC	CASSFDRIGWYF	TRBV6-5	-	12	TRBJ2-5	-
TGCGCCAGCAGCCAAGGTCGAGCGAGGGGGGGCCTTGGAAACACCATATATTTT	CASSQGRARGGLGNTIYF	TRBV4-1	-	18	TRBJ1-3	-
TGTGCCACCAGCAGGGATAGACTAGTGCAGTCCGATACGCAGTATTTT	CATSRDRLVQSDTQYF	TRBV15	-	16	TRBJ2-3	-
TGTGCCAGCAGCTCCCGACGAGACCACAATGAGCAGTTCTTC	CASSSRRDHNEQFF	TRBV9	-	14	TRBJ2-1	-
TGTGCCAGCAGCGCTCGACAGTTGCCCTCCTACGAGCAGTACTTC	CASSARQLPSYEQYF	TRBV9	-	15	TRBJ2-7	-
TGTGCCAGCAGCTTTATCGGGGAGGGTGAAGAGACCCAGTACTTC	CASSFIGEGEETQYF	TRBV7-9	-	15	TRBJ2-5	TRBD2
TGTGCCAGCAGCTTAGCCCGGGGGGGGGCTTGGCCAGATACGCAGTATTTT	CASSLARGGAWPDTQYF	TRBV7-9	-	17	TRBJ2-3	TRBD2
TGTGCCAGCAGCTTAACGTGGACAAACACCGGGGAGCTGTTTTTT	CASSLTWTNTGELFF	TRBV7-3	-	15	TRBJ2-2	-
TGTGCCAGCAGCTTATTAATCGAAGGGAATGAGCAGTTCTTC	CASSLLIEGNEQFF	TRBV11-2	-	14	TRBJ2-1	-
TGTGCCAGCAGTCCACTAATAATTGGGCGGCAGCTCTCCTACGAGCAGTACTTC	CASSPLIIGRQLSYEQYF	TRBV28	-	18	TRBJ2-7	-
TGTGCCAGCTCACCTTCCGCGACGGGGGAGCAGTACTTC	CASSPSATGEQYF	TRBV18	-	13	TRBJ2-7	-
TGTGCCAGCAGCACGACTAGCGGGTACTCCTACGAGCAGTACTTC	CASSTTSGYSYEQYF	TRBV7-6	-	15	TRBJ2-7	TRBD2
TGTGCCAGCTCACCACCCTCGAGCAGCTCCTACGAGCAGTACTTC	CASSPPSSSSYEQYF	TRBV18	-	15	TRBJ2-7	-
TGTGCCAGCAGTGAATATCAGCGGGGGATCCCAGATACGCAGTATTTT	CASSEYQRGIPDTQYF	TRBV25-1	-	16	TRBJ2-3	TRBD2
TGTGCCAGCAGGATGGGGGGGGGTGTCGGGCAGCCCCAGCATTTT	CASRMGGGVGQPQHF	TRBV6-1	-	15	TRBJ1-5	-